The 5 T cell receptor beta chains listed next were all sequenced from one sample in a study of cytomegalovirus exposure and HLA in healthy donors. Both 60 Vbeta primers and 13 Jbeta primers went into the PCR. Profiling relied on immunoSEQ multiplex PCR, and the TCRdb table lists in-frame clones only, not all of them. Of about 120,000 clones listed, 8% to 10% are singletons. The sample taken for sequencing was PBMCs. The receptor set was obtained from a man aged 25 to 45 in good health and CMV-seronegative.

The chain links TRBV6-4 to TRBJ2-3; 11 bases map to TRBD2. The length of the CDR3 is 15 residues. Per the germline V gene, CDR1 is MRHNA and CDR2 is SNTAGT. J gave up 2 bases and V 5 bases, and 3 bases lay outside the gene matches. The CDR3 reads CASSLAGGITDTQYF. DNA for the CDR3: TGTGCCAGCAGTCTAGCGGGGGGTATCACAGATACGCAGTATTTT.

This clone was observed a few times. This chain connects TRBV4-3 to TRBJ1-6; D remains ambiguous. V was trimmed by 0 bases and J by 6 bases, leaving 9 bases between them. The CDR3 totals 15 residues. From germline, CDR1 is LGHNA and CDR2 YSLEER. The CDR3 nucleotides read TGCGCCAGCAGCCAAGACGCGGGTGGTAATTCACCCCTCCACTTT. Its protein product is CASSQDAGGNSPLHF.

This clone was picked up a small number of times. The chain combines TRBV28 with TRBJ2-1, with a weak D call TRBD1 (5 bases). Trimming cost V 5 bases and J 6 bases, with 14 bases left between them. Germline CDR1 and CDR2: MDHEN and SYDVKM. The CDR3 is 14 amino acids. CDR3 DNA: TGTGCCAGCAGTCCCTGGGGCAGAAGCAATGAGCAGTTCTTC. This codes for CASSPWGRSNEQFF.

This CDR3 is CASADRGMADTQYF. CDR3 bases: TGTGCCAGTGCGGACAGGGGAATGGCAGATACGCAGTATTTT. This chain links TRBV6-6 with TRBJ2-3, with 9 bases identical to TRBD1. V shed 9 bases and J 4 bases; nucleotides not matched to a gene: 8. This CDR3 is built from 14 residues. Germline lookup yields CDR1 MNHNY and CDR2 SVGAGI (reference sequence).

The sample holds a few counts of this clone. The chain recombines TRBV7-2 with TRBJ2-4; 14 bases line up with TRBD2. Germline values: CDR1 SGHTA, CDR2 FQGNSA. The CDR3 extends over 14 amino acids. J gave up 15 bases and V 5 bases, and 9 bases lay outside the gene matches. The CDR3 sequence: CASSQGTSGSSSYF. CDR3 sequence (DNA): TGTGCCAGCAGCCAAGGGACTAGCGGGAGCTCTTCGTACTTC.